This T cell receptor beta chain was sequenced in a study of vaccination effects on CD4 cells after COVID-19. ViraFEST assay sequencing came after antigen-specific CD4+ T cells were expanded with viral peptide pools. At the end of 9 to 11 days of culture, CD4+ T cells were isolated. V was clipped by 9 bases and J by 5 bases; unmatched bases: 10. Per germline, CDR1 KGHDR and CDR2 SFDVKD. This CDR3 contains 15 residues. Assay used: immunoSEQ multiplex PCR; TCRdb lists only in-frame clones, some missing. The profile covers tens of thousands of clones, with around 86% appearing a single time and 2.4% taken by the ten largest. On this clone itself: The antigen remains undetermined.

The TCR sequence derives from a human donor who received a COVID-19 vaccine. This specimen consisted of CD4+ T cells from PBMCs cultured with HCoV-229E spike peptides, obtained before COVID-19 vaccination. The V and J genes are TRBV24-1 and TRBJ2-2; 8 nucleotides agree with TRBD2. The CDR3 DNA sequence: TGTGCCACCGAGCGGGGGAGCCCTCCGACCGGGGAGCTGTTTTTT. Residues: CATERGSPPTGELFF.